This TCR beta chain emerged from a study of shared clonotypes between healthy human individuals. Trimming stripped 5 bases from V and 3 bases from J, with 19 bases between. The CDR3 spans 16 residues. The germline CDR1 and CDR2 sequences are SGHVS and FQNEAQ. Repertoires were generated with immunoSEQ multiplex PCR, while TCRdb's copy carries only in-frame clones and drops some. The sample has some 650,000 clones, more than 95% seen once; the top ten hold roughly 0.05%. The receptor was derived from a woman in her twenties or thirties in good health. This chain links TRBV7-8 with TRBJ1-2; D possibly corresponds to TRBD1 (5 bases). Material: naive CD4+ T cells sorted from blood. Subset noted: CD45RA+ positively selected. Written as DNA, the CDR3 is TGTGCCAGCAGCCTCGTCCAGGGTCGGTTGGACTATGGCTACACCTTC. It yields the protein CASSLVQGRLDYGYTF.